This is a list of T cell receptor beta chains from one sample in a study of identical twins. TCRdb independently ran MiXCR on the 5' RACE reads; one entry per CDR3 protein. The table shows about 550,000 distinct CDR3 sequences, with 20% to 25% occurring only once. In addition, the sample was reused for a study of yellow fever vaccine responses in identical twins.

The sample was CD4+ T cells sorted from blood. All receptors derive from a woman under 30 in good health. Each CDR3 is given with its conserved first and last residue. The order of the fields is clone size, J gene, V gene, D gene, CDR3 protein, CDR3 DNA. The D gene is left open where the match is weak. For some rows the clone size is stated as once, few or many, or as a class when expanded; others skip it.

few,TRBJ2-2,TRBV5-1,TRBD1,CASSQDRANTGELFF,TGCGCCAGCAGCCAGGACAGGGCTAACACCGGGGAGCTGTTTTTT
few,TRBJ1-2,TRBV4-1,-,CASSQDSAPNYGYTF,TGCGCCAGCAGCCAAGATAGCGCACCTAACTATGGCTACACCTTC
few,TRBJ2-7,TRBV24-1,TRBD1,CATSDLLSPDRDEQYF,TGTGCCACCAGTGATTTGCTCTCCCCGGACAGGGACGAGCAGTACTTC
-,TRBJ2-2,TRBV9,-,CASSVAGGELFF,TGTGCCAGCAGCGTAGCGGGGGGGGAGCTGTTTTTT
-,TRBJ2-2,TRBV10-3,TRBD2,CAITAGGRTGELFF,TGTGCCATCACGGCGGGAGGGAGGACCGGGGAGCTGTTTTTT
few,TRBJ1-5,TRBV15,-,CATSRDPLRLSNQPQHF,TGTGCCACCAGCAGAGATCCACTACGCCTTAGCAATCAGCCCCAGCATTTT
-,TRBJ2-7,TRBV24-1,-,CATSEGTEYEQYF,TGTGCCACCAGTGAAGGAACGGAGTACGAGCAGTACTTC
many,TRBJ2-5,TRBV5-1,TRBD2,CASSRTSGGQETQYF,TGTGCCAGCAGCCGGACTAGCGGGGGCCAAGAGACCCAGTACTTC
few,TRBJ2-5,TRBV5-1,-,CASSTRREETQYF,TGCGCCAGCAGTACCAGGCGGGAAGAGACCCAGTACTTC
few,TRBJ2-6,TRBV5-1,-,CASSLEGFGANVLTF,TGCGCCAGCAGCTTGGAGGGATTTGGGGCCAACGTCCTGACTTTC
-,TRBJ2-1,TRBV24-1,-,CATQSRSTYNEQFF,TGTGCCACCCAGTCAAGGTCAACATACAATGAGCAGTTCTTC
once,TRBJ1-1,TRBV12-3/TRBV12-4,-,CASSTLPGPGEAFF,TGTGCCAGCAGTACCCTCCCAGGTCCCGGTGAAGCTTTCTTT
-,TRBJ1-5,TRBV7-8,-,CASSFRVGGAQPQHF,TGTGCCAGCAGCTTTAGAGTCGGAGGTGCCCAGCCCCAGCATTTT